This T cell receptor (beta chain) was identified during a study of blood T cell repertoires in COVID-19. Study at large: There were acute and convalescent COVID-19 samples, and they came from the United States, Italy and Spain.

Assay used: immunoSEQ multiplex PCR; TCRdb lists only in-frame clones, some missing. In the table there are some 210,000 clones, around 86% of which are singletons. The sample was peripheral blood. The TCR originated in a man aged 55 to 69 who had recovered from COVID-19.

CDR3 sequence: CASSPTRQGAVDTEAFF. The CDR3 region has the DNA TGTGCCAGCTCACCAACAAGACAGGGGGCGGTTGACACTGAAGCTTTCTTT. V gene TRBV18 combines with J gene TRBJ1-1, with 10 bases fitting TRBD1. The CDR3 spans 17 residues. Germline trimming cut 2 bases from V and 3 bases from J; bases unmatched to any gene: 9. In germline, CDR1 is KGHSH, CDR2 LQKENI.